This is a list of T cell receptor beta chains from one sample in a study of breast tumors, draining lymph nodes, adjacent tissues. TCRdb reprocessed the multiplex PCR reads via MiXCR and lists one record per CDR3 protein. This table holds approximately 230,000 distinct CDR3 sequences, roughly a third found once. Source material: axillary lymph node tissue. Receptors originate from a female donor with breast cancer. Some clones in this sample may be carry-over from other donors' samples. Both conserved end residues are part of each CDR3. The order of the fields is J gene, D gene, V gene, clone size, CDR3 protein, CDR3 DNA. A D gene is named only where the DNA matches it firmly. The listing skips clone size in some rows; elsewhere it reads once, few, many or a size class.

j_gene: TRBJ2-3
d_gene: NA
v_gene: TRBV24-1
abundance: many
CDR3aa: CATSDSQPNRDTQYF
CDR3nt: TGTGCCACCAGTGATAGCCAACCTAACAGAGATACGCAGTATTTT

j_gene: TRBJ2-3
d_gene: NA
v_gene: TRBV7-2
abundance: many
CDR3aa: CASSLVGTSSTDTQYF
CDR3nt: TGTGCCAGCAGCTTAGTTGGCACTTCTAGCACAGATACGCAGTATTTT

j_gene: TRBJ2-7
d_gene: NA
v_gene: TRBV5-5
abundance: many
CDR3aa: CASSLVGLPSYEQYF
CDR3nt: TGTGCCAGCAGCTTGGTCGGGTTACCCTCCTACGAGCAGTACTTC

j_gene: TRBJ2-7
d_gene: NA
v_gene: TRBV20-1
abundance: many
CDR3aa: CSASSERAYEQYF
CDR3nt: TGCAGTGCTAGCAGTGAGAGGGCTTACGAGCAGTACTTC

j_gene: TRBJ2-1
d_gene: NA
v_gene: TRBV20-1
abundance: many
CDR3aa: CSARGENEQFF
CDR3nt: TGCAGTGCTAGGGGAGAAAATGAGCAGTTCTTC

j_gene: TRBJ2-5
d_gene: TRBD2
v_gene: TRBV20-1
abundance: NA
CDR3aa: CSAKRAGGTETQYF
CDR3nt: TGCAGTGCTAAGCGAGCGGGGGGGACAGAGACCCAGTACTTC

j_gene: TRBJ1-2
d_gene: NA
v_gene: TRBV6-1
abundance: few
CDR3aa: CASISDRRGYTF
CDR3nt: TGTGCCAGCATTTCCGACAGGCGCGGCTACACCTTC

j_gene: TRBJ2-5
d_gene: NA
v_gene: TRBV6-6
abundance: many
CDR3aa: CASKRDGQETQYF
CDR3nt: TGTGCCAGCAAAAGGGACGGTCAAGAGACCCAGTACTTC

j_gene: TRBJ2-3
d_gene: TRBD2
v_gene: TRBV6-6
abundance: many
CDR3aa: CAGRAGGLTDTQYF
CDR3nt: TGTGCCGGGAGAGCGGGGGGGCTTACAGATACGCAGTATTTT

j_gene: TRBJ2-1
d_gene: TRBD2
v_gene: TRBV12-3/TRBV12-4
abundance: NA
CDR3aa: CASSLLYGALAGGSSYNEQFF
CDR3nt: TGTGCCAGCAGTTTACTCTATGGGGCACTAGCGGGGGGGAGCTCCTACAATGAGCAGTTCTTC

j_gene: TRBJ2-5
d_gene: NA
v_gene: TRBV7-9
abundance: many
CDR3aa: CASSLGVAVETQYF
CDR3nt: TGTGCCAGCAGCTTAGGAGTCGCCGTGGAGACCCAGTACTTC

j_gene: TRBJ2-1
d_gene: TRBD2
v_gene: TRBV5-1
abundance: many
CDR3aa: CASSLEGSGSRNEQFF
CDR3nt: TGCGCCAGCAGCTTGGAAGGTAGCGGGAGTCGGAATGAGCAGTTCTTC

j_gene: TRBJ1-2
d_gene: NA
v_gene: TRBV5-1
abundance: many
CDR3aa: CASSSASGSVDYGYTF
CDR3nt: TGCGCCAGCAGCTCGGCATCCGGCAGTGTTGACTATGGCTACACCTTC

j_gene: TRBJ2-3
d_gene: TRBD1
v_gene: TRBV5-1
abundance: many
CDR3aa: CASSVRTGGTDTQYF
CDR3nt: TGCGCCAGCAGCGTCCGGACAGGGGGCACAGATACGCAGTATTTT

j_gene: TRBJ1-6
d_gene: TRBD1
v_gene: TRBV7-9
abundance: NA
CDR3aa: CASSLTQGVSNGNSPLHF
CDR3nt: TGTGCCAGCAGCCTAACTCAGGGGGTCTCGAACGGGAATTCACCCCTCCACTTT

j_gene: TRBJ2-5
d_gene: TRBD2
v_gene: TRBV2
abundance: many
CDR3aa: CASSDITSGSETQYF
CDR3nt: TGTGCCAGCAGTGATATCACTAGCGGGAGTGAGACCCAGTACTTC

j_gene: TRBJ2-2
d_gene: NA
v_gene: TRBV7-9
abundance: many
CDR3aa: CASSPTEPGELFF
CDR3nt: TGTGCCAGCAGCCCGACAGAGCCCGGGGAGCTGTTTTTT

j_gene: TRBJ2-3
d_gene: NA
v_gene: TRBV7-2
abundance: many
CDR3aa: CASSLRGTSTDTQYF
CDR3nt: TGTGCCAGCAGTCTCAGGGGTACTAGCACAGATACGCAGTATTTT

j_gene: TRBJ2-1
d_gene: NA
v_gene: TRBV5-4
abundance: NA
CDR3aa: CASSLPGRGYNEQFF
CDR3nt: TGTGCCAGCAGCTTACCTGGGCGGGGATACAATGAGCAGTTCTTC

j_gene: TRBJ1-2
d_gene: NA
v_gene: TRBV5-6
abundance: NA
CDR3aa: CASSLTTGKGGYTF
CDR3nt: TGTGCCAGCAGCTTGACGACGGGGAAGGGTGGCTACACCTTC

j_gene: TRBJ1-2
d_gene: NA
v_gene: TRBV6-6
abundance: NA
CDR3aa: CASSSTGTYGYTF
CDR3nt: TGTGCCAGCAGTTCCACCGGGACCTATGGCTACACCTTC

j_gene: TRBJ1-5
d_gene: NA
v_gene: TRBV6-6
abundance: NA
CDR3aa: CASSYPGASQPQHF
CDR3nt: TGTGCCAGCAGTTACCCGGGGGCTAGTCAGCCCCAGCATTTT

j_gene: TRBJ2-5
d_gene: TRBD2
v_gene: TRBV7-9
abundance: NA
CDR3aa: CASSLVPTPREGEPQYF
CDR3nt: TGTGCCAGCAGCTTAGTGCCGACCCCTCGGGAGGGAGAGCCCCAGTACTTC

j_gene: TRBJ1-5
d_gene: NA
v_gene: TRBV20-1
abundance: NA
CDR3aa: CSASSDTGRNQPQHF
CDR3nt: TGCAGTGCCAGCAGTGACACAGGGCGCAATCAGCCCCAGCATTTT

j_gene: TRBJ1-4
d_gene: NA
v_gene: TRBV9
abundance: many
CDR3aa: CASSVGDTNEKLFF
CDR3nt: TGTGCCAGCAGCGTAGGGGATACTAATGAAAAACTGTTTTTT

j_gene: TRBJ1-5
d_gene: NA
v_gene: TRBV15
abundance: many
CDR3aa: CATSREGHSNQPQHF
CDR3nt: TGTGCCACCAGCAGAGAGGGACATAGCAATCAGCCCCAGCATTTT

j_gene: TRBJ1-4
d_gene: NA
v_gene: TRBV5-6
abundance: many
CDR3aa: CASSFLTVEKLFF
CDR3nt: TGTGCCAGCAGCTTTTTGACCGTCGAAAAACTGTTTTTT

j_gene: TRBJ1-4
d_gene: TRBD1
v_gene: TRBV6-1
abundance: few
CDR3aa: CASSSKSGTGAEKLFF
CDR3nt: TGTGCCAGCAGTTCAAAGTCCGGGACAGGGGCTGAAAAACTGTTTTTT

j_gene: TRBJ2-5
d_gene: NA
v_gene: TRBV18
abundance: many
CDR3aa: CASSPTLGLETQYF
CDR3nt: TGTGCCAGCTCACCCACCCTGGGGCTGGAGACCCAGTACTTC

j_gene: TRBJ2-1
d_gene: NA
v_gene: TRBV5-8
abundance: NA
CDR3aa: CASSRGTEYNEQFF
CDR3nt: TGTGCCAGCAGCCGAGGGACTGAATACAATGAGCAGTTCTTC

j_gene: TRBJ2-2
d_gene: TRBD1
v_gene: TRBV29-1
abundance: few
CDR3aa: CSVESLRQGAGGELFF
CDR3nt: TGCAGCGTTGAATCATTAAGACAGGGGGCAGGAGGGGAGCTGTTTTTT

j_gene: TRBJ1-3
d_gene: NA
v_gene: TRBV12-3/TRBV12-4
abundance: NA
CDR3aa: CASRPHRASGNTIYF
CDR3nt: TGTGCCAGCAGACCCCATCGGGCCTCTGGAAACACCATATATTTT

j_gene: TRBJ1-5
d_gene: NA
v_gene: TRBV6-5
abundance: NA
CDR3aa: CASSHSAGQGDQPQHF
CDR3nt: TGTGCCAGCAGTCACTCCGCCGGGCAGGGCGATCAGCCCCAGCATTTT

j_gene: TRBJ1-2
d_gene: NA
v_gene: TRBV24-1
abundance: once
CDR3aa: CATSESASSPGRLQRGYTF
CDR3nt: TGTGCCACCAGTGAAAGTGCCAGCTCACCGGGTCGGTTACAGCGTGGCTACACCTTC

j_gene: TRBJ1-5
d_gene: NA
v_gene: TRBV6-6
abundance: few
CDR3aa: CASRDAGAYSNQPQHF
CDR3nt: TGTGCCAGCAGAGACGCGGGGGCATATAGCAATCAGCCCCAGCATTTT